This T cell receptor (beta chain) was profiled in a study of blood T cell repertoires in COVID-19. Under the authors' procedure: By means of reference gene primer amplification, nucleated cell counts were estimated. Sequencing was performed with immunoSEQ multiplex PCR; in TCRdb, only in-frame clones are kept and a portion is missing. Clone size and V and J calls were adopted from that table, with D and trimming inferred from the DNA. This sample yields approximately 220,000 clones, of which 80% to 90% are seen a single time; about 4.1% belongs to the top ten. This clone was seen only a few times. What was sequenced was PBMCs or T cells enriched from blood (not recorded which). This TCR derives from a woman aged 40 to 50 with acute COVID-19.

In DNA, the CDR3 is TGTGCCAGCAGCCCCTGGGACTTTACCAATGAGCAGTTCTTC. Its protein product is CASSPWDFTNEQFF. V gene TRBV9 combines with J gene TRBJ2-1; tentatively, D is TRBD2 (6 bases). Germline loops: CDR1 SGDLS, CDR2 YYNGEE. The CDR3 is 14 residues long. The V and J ends lost 4 bases and 6 bases respectively, with 14 bases between them. The whole variable domain, remainder taken from reference TRBV9 and TRBJ2-1, is DSGVTQTPKHLITATGQRVTLRCSPRSGDLSVYWYQQSLDQGLQFLIQYYNGEERAKGNILERFSAQQFPDLHSELNLSSLELGDSALYFCASSPWDFTNEQFFGPGTRLTVL.